This T cell receptor beta chain originates from a study of T cell changes during pregnancy in multiple sclerosis. TCRdb's copy holds only in-frame clones and misses some; the assay was immunoSEQ multiplex PCR. The profile shows about 38,000 clones, 85% to 90% of them singletons. This CDR3 contains 13 residues. V was shortened by 1 base and J by 6 bases, with 7 bases between the two germline ends. Germline V CDR1 and CDR2: SGHVS, FQNEAQ. V usage is TRBV7-8 and J usage is TRBJ1-5, with D unresolved. This sequence was found in a female donor with multiple sclerosis, enrolled in a pregnancy study. The material was CD4+ T cells from peripheral blood mononuclear cells, obtained before pregnancy. The CDR3 coding sequence is TGTGCCAGCAGCTTAGTGGGAGCTCAGCCCCAGCATTTT. Amino acids: CASSLVGAQPQHF.